Below are 8 T cell receptor beta chains sequenced from a single sample in a study of blood T cell repertoires in COVID-19. Here immunoSEQ multiplex PCR was the method, and the copy in TCRdb shows in-frame clones only, minus some. The table has 250,000 to 400,000 clones, under 90% seen once. The specimen sequenced was PBMCs or T cells enriched from blood (not recorded which). Source of these receptors: a man aged 60 to 69 who had recovered from COVID-19.

The CDR3 loop reads CASRPLVHKSYEQYF. CDR3 coding DNA: TGTGCCAGCAGGCCTCTCGTCCACAAGTCCTACGAGCAGTACTTC. This chain uses TRBV7-6 with TRBJ2-7; unclear D gene. Germline V gives CDR1 SGHVS, CDR2 FNYEAQ. This CDR3 is 15 amino acids long. Trimming took off 6 bases at V and 1 base at J, with 16 bases between the two ends.

This clone showed up just once. The gene calls are TRBV2 and TRBJ2-7, with 9 nucleotides matching TRBD1. From germline, CDR1 is SNHLY and CDR2 FYNNEI. V was pared by 7 bases and J by 0 bases, with 10 bases of the junction left unmatched. The CDR3 is 16 residues long. CDR3 in DNA: TGTGCCAGCAATTTACCGGGACAGGGAAACTCCTACGAGCAGTACTTC. Its translation: CASNLPGQGNSYEQYF.

This sequence joins TRBV25-1 and TRBJ2-1, with 15 bases identical to TRBD2. With 5 bases clipped from V and 8 bases from J, the junction kept 4 bases outside the gene matches. CDR1 is MGHDK, CDR2 SYGVNS, per germline. CDR3 length: 15 residues. CDR3 region: CASSWTSGRAHEQFF. The CDR3 DNA sequence: TGTGCCAGCAGTTGGACTAGCGGGAGGGCCCATGAGCAGTTCTTC.

V usage is TRBV7-3 and J usage is TRBJ2-2; 7 bases are a match to TRBD1. This CDR3 has 16 amino acids. CDR1 and CDR2 (germline): SGHTA, FQGTGA. V was pared by 7 bases and J by 2 bases, with 10 bases of the junction left unmatched. In nucleotides, the CDR3 is TGTGCCAGCACCCAAGTCGGGACAGCCAACACCGGGGAGCTGTTTTTT. Translation gives CASTQVGTANTGELFF.

The chain combines TRBV7-3 with TRBJ2-1; no reliable D call. This CDR3 comprises 15 residues. V was cut by 5 bases and J by 1 base, with 12 bases left in between. Germline V gene sequence: CDR1 SGHTA, CDR2 FQGTGA. The CDR3 here is CASSPSRGSYNEQFF. In nucleotides, the CDR3 is TGTGCCAGCAGCCCAAGTAGAGGTTCCTACAATGAGCAGTTCTTC.

In regard to this clone: The sample holds other DNA sequences that translate to the same CDR3. This chain uses TRBV24-1 with TRBJ2-3; 8 bases are shared with TRBD1. The CDR3 loop spans 15 amino acids. V shed 3 bases and J 4 bases; nucleotides not matched to a gene: 5. Germline V lookup: CDR1 KGHDR, CDR2 SFDVKD. In DNA form, the CDR3 reads TGTGCCACCAGTGATCACCGACAGGGGTCAGATACGCAGTATTTT. Protein sequence: CATSDHRQGSDTQYF.

Only a few counts were recorded for this clone. The chain uses TRBV19 and TRBJ1-5; tentative D call: TRBD1 (6 bases). Per germline, CDR1 LNHDA and CDR2 SQIVND (reference sequence). Trimming took off 0 bases at V and 7 bases at J, with 13 bases between the two ends. The CDR3 is 15 residues long. The CDR3, as DNA: TGTGCCAGTAGTATAGAAACAGGGCTTGGCCAGCCCCAGCATTTT. Translated, it gives CASSIETGLGQPQHF.

The V call is TRBV5-5, the J call TRBJ2-2; no firm D call. Germline loops: CDR1 SGHKS, CDR2 YYEKEE (reference sequence). The CDR3 runs 14 residues. The V end lost 3 bases, the J end lost 4 bases, and 10 bases lay between the germline ends. In DNA form, the CDR3 reads TGTGCCAGCAGCTCTGGGCCAATCACCGGGGAGCTGTTTTTT. Protein product: CASSSGPITGELFF.